The clone carrying this TCR beta chain was detected many times. Its antigen is still unknown. Germline V gene lookup returns CDR1 MDHEN and CDR2 SYDVKM. V was pared by 6 bases and J by 0 bases, with 14 bases between. The CDR3 covers 15 residues. Patients were excluded for uncontrolled infection, other autoimmune disease, pregnancy or lactation. Clinical symptoms, serum thyroxine, TRAb, thyroid ultrasound and orbital computed tomography informed diagnoses. Cells are PBMCs isolated from roughly 9.3 ml of fresh blood. RNA transcripts provided the source from which TCR beta CDR3 regions were amplified. With the HTBI primer set, the TCR CDR3 went through a first round of RT-PCR. Each CDR3 protein is one row after TCRdb ran MiXCR on the multiplex PCR reads. In the table there are 500,000 to 650,000 distinct CDR3 sequences, about 15% of which are singletons. The data were taken from a study of T cells in Graves' hyperthyroidism and ophthalmopathy. Study-level findings and limits: Blood also held most thyroid clonotypes expanded beyond 0.001.

The sample was blood. The origin of this receptor is a woman aged 50 to 65 with Graves' ophthalmopathy. The gene calls are TRBV28 and TRBJ1-1; tentative D call: TRBD1 (6 bases). CDR3 region: CASSRGGFMNTEAFF. DNA for the CDR3: TGTGCCAGCAGCCGAGGGGGATTCATGAACACTGAAGCTTTCTTT.